A selection of T cell receptor beta chains follows, all from one sample in a study of cytomegalovirus exposure and HLA in healthy donors. Sequenced by immunoSEQ multiplex PCR; TCRdb stores in-frame clones only, minus some. The top ten hold about 1.9% of the sample, which has tens of thousands of clones, roughly 93% seen once. The sample comprised PBMCs. The receptors derive from a man aged 25-40 years in good health and CMV-seronegative. The CDR3 runs from the conserved cysteine through the conserved F or W. The D gene is left open where the match is weak. Only some rows state a clone size, as once, few, many or a class for expanded clones.

>-|TRBJ1-1|TRBV21-1|-
CASLKGNRAHTEAFF
TGTGCCAGCTTAAAAGGGAACAGGGCTCACACTGAAGCTTTCTTT
>TRBD1|TRBJ1-5|TRBV6-6|-
CASTFGQGGGNQPQHF
TGTGCCAGCACCTTCGGACAGGGCGGAGGCAATCAGCCCCAGCATTTT
>TRBD1|TRBJ1-1|TRBV18|few
CASSPGTGAPRTEAFF
TGTGCCAGCTCCCCCGGGACAGGGGCGCCGAGGACTGAAGCTTTCTTT
>TRBD2|TRBJ2-5|TRBV4-2|-
CASSQGTSVGETQYF
TGTGCCAGCAGCCAAGGCACTAGCGTGGGAGAGACCCAGTACTTC
>-|TRBJ2-7|TRBV19|-
CASSIAPGSSLYEQYF
TGTGCCAGTAGTATTGCCCCCGGGTCGAGTCTCTACGAGCAGTACTTC
>TRBD2|TRBJ2-1|TRBV27|-
CASSLGLAGVSYNEQFF
TGTGCCAGCAGTTTAGGGCTAGCGGGGGTCTCCTACAATGAGCAGTTCTTC
>TRBD1|TRBJ2-2|TRBV28|-
CASTLTGADPNTGELFF
TGTGCCAGCACCCTGACAGGGGCAGATCCGAACACCGGGGAGCTGTTTTTT
>-|TRBJ2-3|TRBV9|-
CASRSGTQYF
TGTGCCAGTCGCTCAGGTACGCAGTATTTT
>TRBD2|TRBJ2-1|TRBV7-3|-
CASSLSSGITNEQFF
TGTGCCAGCAGCTTAAGTAGCGGGATCACCAATGAGCAGTTCTTC
>-|TRBJ1-5|TRBV19|-
CASSGTGIQPQHF
TGTGCCAGTAGTGGAACAGGGATTCAGCCCCAGCATTTT
>TRBD1|TRBJ2-7|TRBV9|few
CASSVKTGSSYEQYF
TGTGCCAGCAGCGTAAAGACAGGGAGCTCCTACGAGCAGTACTTC
>-|TRBJ1-2|TRBV28|-
CASSGEARPNYGYTF
TGTGCCAGCAGTGGGGAGGCCAGGCCCAACTATGGCTACACCTTC
>-|TRBJ2-7|TRBV11-2|-
CASSLVLVGNEQYF
TGTGCCAGCAGCTTAGTACTAGTAGGCAACGAGCAGTACTTC
>TRBD2|TRBJ2-1|TRBV11-2|-
CASSPSGYSYNEQFF
TGTGCCAGCAGCCCTAGCGGGTACTCCTACAATGAGCAGTTCTTC
>-|TRBJ2-3|TRBV5-1|-
CASISQIQGTDTQYF
TGCGCCAGCATTAGTCAGATTCAGGGGACAGATACGCAGTATTTT
>TRBD2|TRBJ2-1|TRBV27|-
CASRMGETSVYNEQFF
TGTGCCAGCAGAATGGGGGAGACTAGCGTATACAATGAGCAGTTCTTC
>-|TRBJ2-2|TRBV13|-
CASSLGDLVRAGELFF
TGTGCCAGCAGCTTAGGAGATTTGGTTCGCGCCGGGGAGCTGTTTTTT
>-|TRBJ2-7|TRBV28|-
CASSAGQPYYEQYF
TGTGCCAGCAGCGCGGGGCAGCCCTACTACGAGCAGTACTTC
>TRBD1|TRBJ1-4|TRBV7-9|-
CASRASGRGDEKLFF
TGTGCCAGCAGAGCTTCTGGCAGGGGGGATGAAAAACTGTTTTTT
>TRBD1|TRBJ2-3|TRBV5-1|-
CASSALRTGATDTQYF
TGCGCCAGCAGCGCCCTTCGGACAGGAGCTACAGATACGCAGTATTTT